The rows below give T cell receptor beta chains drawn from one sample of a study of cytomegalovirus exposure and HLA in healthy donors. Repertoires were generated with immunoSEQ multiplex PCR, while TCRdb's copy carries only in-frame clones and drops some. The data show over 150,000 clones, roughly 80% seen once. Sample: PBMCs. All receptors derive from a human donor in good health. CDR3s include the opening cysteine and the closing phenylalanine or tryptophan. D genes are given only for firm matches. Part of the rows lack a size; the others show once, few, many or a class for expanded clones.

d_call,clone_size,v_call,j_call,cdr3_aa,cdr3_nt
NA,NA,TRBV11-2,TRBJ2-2,CASSLSWGGARAGELFF,TGTGCCAGCAGCCTCAGTTGGGGGGGGGCGCGGGCCGGGGAGCTGTTTTTT
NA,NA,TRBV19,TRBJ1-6,CASSMDNNSPLHF,TGTGCCAGTAGTATGGACAACAATTCACCCCTCCACTTT
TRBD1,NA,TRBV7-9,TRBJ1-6,CASRTGVSNSPLHF,TGTGCCAGCAGGACAGGGGTTTCTAATTCACCCCTCCACTTT
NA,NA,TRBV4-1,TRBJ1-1,CASSQKIRGGVGRQAFF,TGCGCCAGCAGCCAAAAAATTCGGGGAGGTGTGGGCCGTCAAGCTTTCTTT
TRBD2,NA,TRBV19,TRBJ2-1,CASSISGRRGGHEEQFF,TGTGCCAGTAGTATATCCGGGCGGCGGGGGGGCCATGAGGAGCAGTTCTTC
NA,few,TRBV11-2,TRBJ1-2,CASSRRDTANYGYTF,TGTGCCAGCAGCCGCCGGGACACAGCTAACTATGGCTACACCTTC
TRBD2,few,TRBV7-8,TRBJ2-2,CASSPGGNTGELFF,TGTGCCAGCAGCCCGGGGGGGAACACCGGGGAGCTGTTTTTT
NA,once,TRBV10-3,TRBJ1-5,CAISDGDYSNQPQHF,TGTGCCATCAGTGACGGAGATTATAGCAATCAGCCCCAGCATTTT
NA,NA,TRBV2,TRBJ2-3,CASIKTLRSTDTQYF,TGTGCCAGCATAAAGACACTTCGAAGCACAGATACGCAGTATTTT
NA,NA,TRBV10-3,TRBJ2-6,CAISDIWGTSEVSGANVLTF,TGTGCCATCAGTGACATTTGGGGCACCAGTGAAGTCTCTGGGGCCAACGTCCTGACTTTC